What follows are 18 T cell receptor beta chains derived from one specimen sequenced in a study of blood T cell repertoires in COVID-19. Assay: immunoSEQ multiplex PCR; the TCRdb copy retains only in-frame clones and omits some. Of about 36,000 clones listed, roughly nine tenths are singletons. Sequencing was done on a sample of peripheral blood. The source is a human donor in a cohort sampled during active COVID-19.

The chain carries TRBV4-1 and TRBJ2-5; D not certain. The CDR3 is 14 residues long. CDR1 and CDR2 (germline): MGHRA, YSYEKL. The ends were cut back, 4 bases at V and 2 bases at J, with 11 bases in the middle. The CDR3 sequence: CASSPPGLQETQYF. The CDR3 DNA reads as TGCGCCAGCAGCCCGCCTGGGCTGCAAGAGACCCAGTACTTC.

This clone was seen only once. The chain recombines TRBV28 with TRBJ1-1; unclear D gene. The ends were cut back, 3 bases at V and 4 bases at J, with 3 bases in the middle. In germline, CDR1 is MDHEN, CDR2 SYDVKM. This CDR3 is 11 amino acids long. CDR3 protein: CASSLSTEAFF. CDR3 nucleotide sequence: TGTGCCAGCAGTTTGAGCACTGAAGCTTTCTTT.

The rearrangement links TRBV21-1 to TRBJ2-1; TRBD1, the table's D call, was not compared with the DNA. TRBV21-1 is classified as a pseudogene. The CDR3 is 20 amino acids. DNA of the CDR3: TGTGCCAGCAGCAAAGCCGGGCAGGGGAGACCGCGGCCGACCTACAATGAGCAGTTCTTC. This sequence encodes CASSKAGQGRPRPTYNEQFF.

The V gene is TRBV28, the J gene TRBJ2-2; tentatively, D is TRBD2 (5 bases). Germline values: CDR1 MDHEN, CDR2 SYDVKM. V lost 6 bases to trimming and J lost 5 bases, with 13 bases between them. This CDR3 has 14 residues. This CDR3 reads CASRGGTGTGELFF. The CDR3 nucleotides read TGTGCCAGCAGAGGAGGAACGGGTACCGGGGAGCTGTTTTTT.

The chain uses TRBV28 and TRBJ2-7; D might be TRBD2 (6 bases). The CDR3 consists of 13 residues. Trimming took off 7 bases at V and 4 bases at J, with 14 bases between the two ends. CDR1 MDHEN and CDR2 SYDVKM come from the germline V gene. The CDR3 coding sequence is TGTGCCAGCACCGGAGGGACGGGATACGAGCAGTACTTC. This translates into CASTGGTGYEQYF.

The rearrangement links TRBV6-5 to TRBJ1-1; D is uncertain. The CDR3 length is 15 residues. Per the germline V gene, CDR1 is MNHEY and CDR2 is SVGAGI. Trimming removed 6 bases at V and 0 bases at J, with 14 bases between. The DNA for the CDR3 is TGTGCCAGCAGGCCCGCGTACCGTTTGAACACTGAAGCTTTCTTT. Encoded protein: CASRPAYRLNTEAFF.

This chain links TRBV6-2 or TRBV6-3 with TRBJ1-5; TRBD1 matches at 8 bases. This CDR3 has 16 amino acids. With V trimmed by 4 bases and J by 5 bases, 10 bases remained unmatched. Germline V gene data show CDR1 as MNHEY and CDR2 as SVGEGT. Here the CDR3 reads CASSSVTSTGDQPQHF. The CDR3 DNA reads TGTGCCAGCAGTTCTGTAACCTCGACAGGGGATCAGCCCCAGCATTTT.

The rearrangement links TRBV3-1 (or the pseudogene TRBV3-2) to TRBJ1-2; TRBD1 matches 9 bases. Per the germline V gene, CDR1 is LGHDT and CDR2 is YNNKEL (reference sequence). This CDR3 is built from 15 residues. The trim removed 4 bases at V and 1 base at J, leaving 4 bases unmatched. The CDR3 loop is CASSRVTGGNYGYTF. CDR3 bases: TGTGCCAGCAGCCGGGTGACAGGGGGTAACTATGGCTACACCTTC.

The rearrangement links TRBV9 to TRBJ2-1; TRBD2 is a possible D gene (6 bases). The CDR3 runs to 13 residues. The germline gives CDR1 SGDLS, CDR2 YYNGEE. Trimming shortened V by 3 bases and J by 9 bases, and 13 bases separated the two germline ends. CDR3 in amino acids: CASSAGPGVEQFF. The CDR3 region has the DNA TGTGCCAGCAGCGCCGGCCCGGGGGTTGAGCAGTTCTTC.

V and J are TRBV7-9 and TRBJ1-1; weak D call: TRBD1 (6 bases). There are 13 residues in the CDR3. Trimming pared 5 bases from V and 4 bases from J, leaving 11 bases between. Germline loops: CDR1 SEHNR, CDR2 FQNEAQ (reference sequence). CDR3 DNA sequence: TGTGCCAGCAGCAGTACAGGGAGCACTGAAGCTTTCTTT. Protein sequence: CASSSTGSTEAFF. The whole variable domain, filled in from reference TRBV7-9 and TRBJ1-1, reads DTGVSQNPRHKITKRGQNVTFRCDPISEHNRLYWYRQTLGQGPEFLTYFQNEAQLEKSRLLSDRFSAERPKGSFSTLEIQRTEQGDSAMYLCASSSTGSTEAFFGQGTRLTVV.

CDR3 sequence (DNA): TGTGCCAGCACTCAGACGGGACTAGCGGGAGCGGGCACCGGGGAGCTGTTTTTT. Protein sequence: CASTQTGLAGAGTGELFF. J is TRBJ2-2 and V is TRBV6-4, with 14 bases that match TRBD2. V gave up 7 bases and J gave up 4 bases; unmatched junction bases: 11. The CDR3 loop spans 18 amino acids. From germline, CDR1 is MRHNA and CDR2 SNTAGT.

The rearrangement uses TRBV28 and TRBJ2-7; D is perhaps TRBD1 (5 bases). CDR1 and CDR2 (germline): MDHEN, SYDVKM. The CDR3 has 13 amino acids. V was clipped by 8 bases and J by 4 bases, with 15 bases between them. This CDR3 reads CASSRGIRYEQYF. The CDR3, as DNA: TGTGCCAGCTCAAGGGGTATTCGGTACGAGCAGTACTTC.

This sequence joins TRBV7-3 and TRBJ2-1; D is possibly TRBD2 (7 bases). Deletions cut 3 bases from V and 10 bases from J, with 10 bases between. The CDR3 consists of 12 residues. Per germline, CDR1 SGHTA and CDR2 FQGTGA. The CDR3 sequence: CASSFRGGEQFF. CDR3 DNA: TGTGCCAGCAGCTTCCGCGGGGGCGAGCAGTTCTTC.

The rearrangement links TRBV11-1 to TRBJ2-5; TRBD2 matches 12 bases. The CDR3 is made up of 16 amino acids. Losses at the gene ends were 3 bases for V and 2 bases for J; bases not matched to a gene: 4. The germline gives CDR1 SGHAT, CDR2 FQDESV (reference sequence). The CDR3, as DNA: TGTGCCAGCAGCTTGAGACTAGCGGGAGTTCAAGAGACCCAGTACTTC. Amino acid sequence: CASSLRLAGVQETQYF.

The V call is TRBV6-6, the J call TRBJ2-2; weak D call: TRBD2 (6 bases). The germline CDR1 and CDR2 sequences are MNHNY and SVGAGI (reference sequence). V dropped 7 bases and J dropped 6 bases, with 18 bases sitting between them. The CDR3 runs to 15 residues. The CDR3 sequence: CASITPTRVPGELFF. The CDR3 nucleotides are TGTGCCAGCATTACTCCGACTAGGGTACCCGGGGAGCTGTTTTTT.

This clone has only one observation. The J gene is TRBJ1-1, the V gene TRBV19; D may be TRBD1 (6 bases). This CDR3 is 17 amino acids long. Trimming shortened V by 4 bases and J by 0 bases, and 18 bases separated the two germline ends. The germline V gene has CDR1 LNHDA and CDR2 SQIVND (reference sequence). The DNA for the CDR3 is TGTGCCAGTAGTACAAACACGGGACATTTCATGAACACTGAAGCTTTCTTT. It yields the protein CASSTNTGHFMNTEAFF.

The J gene is TRBJ2-2, the V gene TRBV5-4; D gene ambiguous. The CDR3 sequence is 17 residues long. Trimming left V 5 bases short and J 2 bases short, with 19 bases between. Germline V gives CDR1 SGHNT, CDR2 YYREEE (reference sequence). Here the CDR3 DNA reads TGTGCCAGCAGTCTCCTCGTTGGGCGAACTAACACCGGGGAGCTGTTTTTT. Residues: CASSLLVGRTNTGELFF.

V gene TRBV5-1 combines with J gene TRBJ1-3, with 9 bases aligning to TRBD1. After removal of 4 bases from V and 2 bases from J, the junction contained 4 bases not matched to a gene. The CDR3 spans 15 residues. The germline V gene encodes CDR1 SGHRS and CDR2 YFSETQ. CDR3 loop: CASSRTGVAGNTIYF. CDR3 sequence (DNA): TGCGCCAGCAGCAGGACAGGGGTAGCTGGAAACACCATATATTTT.